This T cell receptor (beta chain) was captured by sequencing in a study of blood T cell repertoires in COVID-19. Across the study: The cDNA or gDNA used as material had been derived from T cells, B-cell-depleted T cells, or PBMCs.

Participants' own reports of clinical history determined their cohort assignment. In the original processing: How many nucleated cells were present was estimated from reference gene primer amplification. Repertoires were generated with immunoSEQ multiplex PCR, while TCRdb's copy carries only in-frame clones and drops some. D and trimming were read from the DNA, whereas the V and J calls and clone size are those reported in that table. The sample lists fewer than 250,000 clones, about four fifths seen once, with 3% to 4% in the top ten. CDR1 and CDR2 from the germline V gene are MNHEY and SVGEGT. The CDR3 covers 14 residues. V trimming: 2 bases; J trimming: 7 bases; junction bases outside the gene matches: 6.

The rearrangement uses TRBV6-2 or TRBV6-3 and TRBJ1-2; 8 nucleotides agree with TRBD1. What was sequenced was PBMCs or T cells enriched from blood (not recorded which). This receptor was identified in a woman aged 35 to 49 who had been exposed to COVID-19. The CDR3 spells CASSYQGTGAGYTF. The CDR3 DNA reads TGTGCCAGCAGTTACCAGGGGACAGGTGCTGGCTACACCTTC.